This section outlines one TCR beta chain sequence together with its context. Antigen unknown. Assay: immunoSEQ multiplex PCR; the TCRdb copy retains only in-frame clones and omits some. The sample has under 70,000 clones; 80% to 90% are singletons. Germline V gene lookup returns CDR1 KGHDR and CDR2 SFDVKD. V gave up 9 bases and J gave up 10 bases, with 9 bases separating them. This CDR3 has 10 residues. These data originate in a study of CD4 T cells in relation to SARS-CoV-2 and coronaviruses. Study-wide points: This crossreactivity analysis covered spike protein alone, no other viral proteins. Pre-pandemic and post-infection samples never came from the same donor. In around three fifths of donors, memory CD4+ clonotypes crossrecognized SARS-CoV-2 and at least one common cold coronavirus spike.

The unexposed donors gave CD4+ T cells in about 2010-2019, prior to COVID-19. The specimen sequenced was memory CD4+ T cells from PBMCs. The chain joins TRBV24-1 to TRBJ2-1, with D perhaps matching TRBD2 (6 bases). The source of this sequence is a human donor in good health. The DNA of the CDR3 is TGTGCCACCCCGGGGGTCGAGCAGTTCTTC. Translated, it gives CATPGVEQFF.